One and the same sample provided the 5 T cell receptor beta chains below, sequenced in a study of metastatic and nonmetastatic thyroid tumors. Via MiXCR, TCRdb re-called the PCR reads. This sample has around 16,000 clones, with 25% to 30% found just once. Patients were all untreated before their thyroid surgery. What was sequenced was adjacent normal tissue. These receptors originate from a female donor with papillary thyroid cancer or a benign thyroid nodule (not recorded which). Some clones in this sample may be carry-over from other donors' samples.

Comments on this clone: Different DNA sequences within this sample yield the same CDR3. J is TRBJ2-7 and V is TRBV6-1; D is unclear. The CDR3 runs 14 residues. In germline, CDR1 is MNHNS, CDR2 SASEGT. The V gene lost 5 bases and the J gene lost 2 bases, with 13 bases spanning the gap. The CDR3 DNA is TGTGCCAGCAGTCCCCGGTCCCCACCCTACGAGCAGTACTTC. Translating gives CASSPRSPPYEQYF.

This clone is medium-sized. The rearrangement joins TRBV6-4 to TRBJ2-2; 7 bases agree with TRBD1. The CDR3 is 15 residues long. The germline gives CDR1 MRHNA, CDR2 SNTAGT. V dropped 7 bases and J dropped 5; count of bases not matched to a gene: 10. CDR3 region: CASTSSGGWTGELFF. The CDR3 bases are TGTGCCAGCACGTCCTCAGGGGGTTGGACCGGGGAGCTGTTTTTT.

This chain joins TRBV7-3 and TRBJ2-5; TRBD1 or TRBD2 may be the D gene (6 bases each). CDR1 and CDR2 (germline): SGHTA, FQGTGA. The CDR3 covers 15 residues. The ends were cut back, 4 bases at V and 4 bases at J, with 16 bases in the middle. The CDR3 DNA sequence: TGTGCCAGCAGCTACCTCGGGGGCAGGGGAGAGACCCAGTACTTC. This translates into CASSYLGGRGETQYF.

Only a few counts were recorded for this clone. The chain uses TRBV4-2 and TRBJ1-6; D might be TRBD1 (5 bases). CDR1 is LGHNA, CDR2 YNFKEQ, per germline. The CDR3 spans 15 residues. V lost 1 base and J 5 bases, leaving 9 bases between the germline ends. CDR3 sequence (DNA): TGTGCCAGCAGCCAAGTTGGGGGGGATAATTCACCCCTCCACTTT. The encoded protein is CASSQVGGDNSPLHF.

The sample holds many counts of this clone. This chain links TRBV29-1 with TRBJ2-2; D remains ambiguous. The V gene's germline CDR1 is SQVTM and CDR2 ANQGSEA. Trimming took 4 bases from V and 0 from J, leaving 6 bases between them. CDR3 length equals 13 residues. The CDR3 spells CSVGSSNTGELFF. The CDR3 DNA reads TGCAGCGTTGGGAGTTCGAACACCGGGGAGCTGTTTTTT.